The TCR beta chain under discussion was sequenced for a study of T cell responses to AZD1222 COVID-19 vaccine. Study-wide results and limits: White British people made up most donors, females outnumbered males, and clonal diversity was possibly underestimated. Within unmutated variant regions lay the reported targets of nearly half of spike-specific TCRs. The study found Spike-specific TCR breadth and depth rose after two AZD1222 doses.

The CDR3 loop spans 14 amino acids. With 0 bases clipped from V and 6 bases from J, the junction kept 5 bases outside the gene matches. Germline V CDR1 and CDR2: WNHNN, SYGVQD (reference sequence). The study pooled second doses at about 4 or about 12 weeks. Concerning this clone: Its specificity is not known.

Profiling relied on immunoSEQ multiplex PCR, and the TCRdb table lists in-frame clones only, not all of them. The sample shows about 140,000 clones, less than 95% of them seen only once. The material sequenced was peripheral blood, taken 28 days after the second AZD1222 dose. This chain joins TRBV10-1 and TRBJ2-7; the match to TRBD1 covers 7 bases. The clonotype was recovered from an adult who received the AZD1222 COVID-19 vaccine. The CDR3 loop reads CASSESGQVSEQYF. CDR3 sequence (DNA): TGCGCCAGCAGTGAGTCAGGACAGGTTTCCGAGCAGTACTTC.